This record concerns one T cell receptor (beta chain) sequence. These data belong to a study of blood T cell repertoires in COVID-19. There are 14 residues in the CDR3. After removal of 7 bases from V and 8 bases from J, the junction contained 9 bases not matched to a gene. The germline CDR1 and CDR2 sequences are MNHEY and SVGAGI. Generated by immunoSEQ multiplex PCR, the TCRdb table keeps only in-frame clones and is missing some. The sample has over 85,000 clones, 85% seen once; the top ten hold around 4.1%. The sequence was collected from a man aged 60 to 75 with acute or convalescent COVID-19. The rearrangement uses TRBV6-5 and TRBJ2-1; TRBD2 agrees at 9 bases. Sample: peripheral blood. CDR3 sequence (DNA): TGTGCCAGCAAAACTGCGGGAGGGCTGTATGAGCAGTTCTTC. It is translated as CASKTAGGLYEQFF.